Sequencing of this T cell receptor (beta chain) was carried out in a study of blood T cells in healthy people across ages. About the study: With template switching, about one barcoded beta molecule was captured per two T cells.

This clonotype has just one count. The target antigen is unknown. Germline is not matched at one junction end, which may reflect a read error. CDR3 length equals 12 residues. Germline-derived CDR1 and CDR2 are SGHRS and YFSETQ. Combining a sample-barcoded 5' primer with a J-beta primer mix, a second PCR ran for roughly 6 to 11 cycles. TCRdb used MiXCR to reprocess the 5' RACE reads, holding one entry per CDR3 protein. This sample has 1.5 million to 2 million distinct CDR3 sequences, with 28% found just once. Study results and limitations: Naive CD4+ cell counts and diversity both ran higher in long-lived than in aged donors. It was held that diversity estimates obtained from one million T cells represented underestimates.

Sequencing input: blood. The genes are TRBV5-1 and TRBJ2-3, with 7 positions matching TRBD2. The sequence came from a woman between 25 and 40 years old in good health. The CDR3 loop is CAGSGVTDTQYF. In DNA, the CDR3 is TGCGCCGGCAGCGGGGTAACAGATACGCAGTATTTT.